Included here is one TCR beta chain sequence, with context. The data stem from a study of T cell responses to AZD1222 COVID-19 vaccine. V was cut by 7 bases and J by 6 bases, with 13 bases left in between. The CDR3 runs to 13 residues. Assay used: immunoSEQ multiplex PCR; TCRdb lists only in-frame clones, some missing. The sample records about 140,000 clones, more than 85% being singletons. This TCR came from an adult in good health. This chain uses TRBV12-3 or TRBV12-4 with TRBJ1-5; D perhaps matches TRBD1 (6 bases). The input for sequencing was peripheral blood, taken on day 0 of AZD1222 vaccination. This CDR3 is CASNSRGSQPQHF. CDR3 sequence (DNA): TGTGCCAGCAACTCCAGGGGAAGTCAGCCCCAGCATTTT.